This T cell receptor beta chain comes out of a study of cytomegalovirus exposure and HLA in healthy donors. Study background: Some 80 million unique TCR sequences came from HLA-typed donors in an early release.

Both 60 Vbeta primers and 13 Jbeta primers went into the PCR. Assay: immunoSEQ multiplex PCR; the TCRdb copy retains only in-frame clones and omits some. The profile shows fewer than 200,000 clones, more than 65% of them singletons. Findings and caveats of the study: Roughly uniform depth of sequencing across donors was assumed in presence/absence analyses. Later on, an analysis found that several of the most significant clusters appeared to be linked to common viral pathogens, which included parvovirus B19.

The germline V gene encodes CDR1 SGHDT and CDR2 YYEEEE. V lost 4 bases to trimming and J lost 2 bases, with 16 bases between them. This CDR3 spans 15 amino acids. Points on this clone: The antigen is undetermined.

When sampled, the donors appeared nominally healthy, though they likely had unrecorded immune exposures. The sequenced sample was PBMCs. This clonotype originated in a woman aged 45-65 years in good health and CMV-seronegative. This chain joins TRBV5-6 and TRBJ2-7, with D possibly matching TRBD2 (5 bases). The chain's CDR3 is CASSPPGGRAYEQYF. The CDR3 DNA follows: TGTGCCAGCAGCCCCCCGGGTGGGAGAGCCTACGAGCAGTACTTC.